Listed below are T cell receptor beta chains from one sample, sequenced in a study of CD8+ T cells in alopecia areata. The protocol was immunoSEQ multiplex PCR, while the TCRdb copy is restricted to in-frame clones and leaves out a portion. The sample includes about 160,000 clones, around 47% seen only once; the top ten take roughly 7.5%. The sample taken for sequencing was CD4+ T cells sorted from blood. All receptors come from a human donor with alopecia areata. CDR3s include the opening cysteine and the closing phenylalanine or tryptophan. D genes are given only for firm matches. Size tells how often a clone was seen (once, few, many) or the class of an expanded clone, and some rows leave it out.

v_gene,d_gene,j_gene,abundance,CDR3nt,CDR3aa
TRBV4-1,-,TRBJ2-1,-,TGCGCCAGCAGCCATCCAGGTGCGGGGAGGCCCTCCTACAATGAGCAGTTCTTC,CASSHPGAGRPSYNEQFF
TRBV9,-,TRBJ2-4,few,TGTGCCAGCAGCGTAGAGGCATCCGGGAACCCCTACCGAAACATTCAGTACTTC,CASSVEASGNPYRNIQYF
TRBV2,-,TRBJ2-3,-,TGTGCCAGCAGTCTGCAGGGACAAGACACAGATACGCAGTATTTT,CASSLQGQDTDTQYF
TRBV28,TRBD2,TRBJ2-5,-,TGTGCCAGCATCCCCGGGGGGAATCAAGAGACCCAGTACTTC,CASIPGGNQETQYF
TRBV5-1,-,TRBJ2-1,-,TGCGCCAGCAGTTATGGGCCCCTACCCTACAATGAGCAGTTCTTC,CASSYGPLPYNEQFF
TRBV4-2,-,TRBJ1-2,-,TGTGCCAGCAGCCAAGGACTCAGGGATGATGGCTACACCTTC,CASSQGLRDDGYTF
TRBV4-1,TRBD1,TRBJ2-4,-,TGCGCCAGCAGCCAAGTCCGGGGACAGGGGGACGAGAGCAAAAACATTCAGTACTTC,CASSQVRGQGDESKNIQYF
TRBV29-1,TRBD1,TRBJ2-3,-,TGCAGCGTGGGACAGGCAGATACGCAGTATTTT,CSVGQADTQYF
TRBV9,TRBD1,TRBJ2-7,-,TGTGCCAGCAGCCCCCGGACAGGCGCAGGCCTTGGCGAGCAGTACTTC,CASSPRTGAGLGEQYF
TRBV4-1,-,TRBJ2-7,-,TGCGCCAGCAGTGACCCGGGACGGGACTACGAGCAGTACTTC,CASSDPGRDYEQYF
TRBV29-1,-,TRBJ2-1,few,TGCAGCGTCGGAGGATCAGCCTATGAGCAGTTCTTC,CSVGGSAYEQFF
TRBV5-1,-,TRBJ2-1,few,TGCGCCAGCAGCTTAGTTGTGGGAGGAAGGGTCTTC,CASSLVVGGRVF
TRBV7-9,-,TRBJ2-7,few,TGTGCCAGCAGCTTATTAGGTCCCCCCTACGAGCAGTACTTC,CASSLLGPPYEQYF
TRBV5-1,-,TRBJ2-5,few,TGCGCCAGCAGCTTGAACAGGGAAGAGACCCAGTACTTC,CASSLNREETQYF
TRBV29-1,TRBD1,TRBJ2-3,-,TGCAGCGCCCGACAGGGGGAAGGCACAGATACGCAGTATTTT,CSARQGEGTDTQYF
TRBV29-1,TRBD2,TRBJ2-7,-,TGCAGCGCCCAAGGGACTAGCGGGAATTACGAGCAGTACTTC,CSAQGTSGNYEQYF
TRBV14,-,TRBJ2-5,-,TGTGCCAGCAGCCAAATCGGGACCCAGTACTTC,CASSQIGTQYF
TRBV5-4,-,TRBJ2-5,-,TGTGCCAGCAGCTGGGAAAACCAAGAGACCCAGTACTTC,CASSWENQETQYF
TRBV29-1,TRBD2,TRBJ2-2,few,TGCAGCGTTGGACTAGCGGGAGCCGGGGAGCTGTTTTTT,CSVGLAGAGELFF
TRBV18,-,TRBJ2-7,-,TGTGCCAGCTCGCCCCCTAGTGCCGGCGAGCAGTACTTC,CASSPPSAGEQYF
TRBV27,-,TRBJ1-1,-,TGTGCCAGCAGTATACTACCACAGGGTAACACTGAAGCTTTCTTT,CASSILPQGNTEAFF
TRBV20-1,-,TRBJ2-7,-,TGCAGTGCTAGATCCCTCCTCGAGCAGTACTTC,CSARSLLEQYF
TRBV7-2,-,TRBJ2-3,few,TGTGCCAGCAGCTTATACCATGGGGTAGATACGCAGTATTTT,CASSLYHGVDTQYF
TRBV4-1,-,TRBJ1-5,-,TGCGCCAGCAGCCCTGCGGCCCCTCGGGATCAGCCCCAGCATTTT,CASSPAAPRDQPQHF
TRBV28,-,TRBJ2-6,few,TGTGCCAGCAGCACCGCGAGGGACTCTGGGGCCAACGTCCTGACTTTC,CASSTARDSGANVLTF
TRBV5-4,TRBD2,TRBJ2-1,-,TGTGCCAGCAGCTTGTTCGCGGGAGGAGGGAATGAGCAGTTCTTC,CASSLFAGGGNEQFF
TRBV18,TRBD1,TRBJ1-4,few,TGTGCCAGCTCACCAGACGAACAGGGGGCGGGTGAAAAACTGTTTTTT,CASSPDEQGAGEKLFF
TRBV29-1,TRBD2,TRBJ2-3,few,TGCAGCGCGGGACTAGCGGGAGGAGGGACGCAGTATTTT,CSAGLAGGGTQYF
TRBV10-3,-,TRBJ2-2,few,TGTGCCATCAGTGTAGCGGCTCAAAGGGGCACCGGGGAGCTGTTTTTT,CAISVAAQRGTGELFF
TRBV11-2,-,TRBJ2-1,-,TGTGCCAGCAGCTTGACACTCTTC,CASSLTLF
TRBV5-1,-,TRBJ2-3,few,TGCGCCAGCAGCTGGGAAGGGAGGAGCACAGATACGCAGTATTTT,CASSWEGRSTDTQYF
TRBV30,-,TRBJ2-7,once,TGTGCCTGGAGTGGGACAGCGTATGGCGAGCAGTACTTC,CAWSGTAYGEQYF
TRBV9,-,TRBJ2-1,few,TGTGCCAGCAGCGTCGCACCTACCCTGGACAATGAGCAGTTCTTC,CASSVAPTLDNEQFF
TRBV25-1,-,TRBJ1-1,-,TGTGCCAGCAGTGATATCGCTGAAGCTTTCTTT,CASSDIAEAFF
TRBV11-2,-,TRBJ1-1,-,TGTGCCAGCAACCGGGAGCTCCGCACTGAAGCTTTCTTT,CASNRELRTEAFF
TRBV6-5,TRBD1,TRBJ1-1,-,TGTGCCAGCAGTTACGACAGGGTTCGGACTGAAGCTTTCTTT,CASSYDRVRTEAFF
TRBV13,-,TRBJ2-3,once,TGTGCCAGCAGCCCTTCAGCAGATACGCAGTATTTT,CASSPSADTQYF
TRBV28,TRBD1,TRBJ2-7,-,TGTGCCAGCAACTTCCGGGACAGGGGCTCGGGGCAGTACTTC,CASNFRDRGSGQYF
TRBV7-3,TRBD2,TRBJ2-1,few,TGTGCCAGCAGCTTGAGCGGGAGGGCCCAAGAGCAGTTCTTC,CASSLSGRAQEQFF
TRBV20-1,TRBD1,TRBJ1-2,-,TGCAGTGCTACAGGGGGGAACACCTTC,CSATGGNTF